Each of the 32 T cell receptor beta chains below was sequenced from the same sample in a study of regulatory T cells in long-lasting Graves disease. Arm-PCR of CDR3 regions and iRepertoire HTBI primers were the basis on which TCR beta libraries were built. TCRdb called the multiplex PCR reads again in MiXCR, with one record for every CDR3 protein. Among fewer than 500,000 distinct CDR3 sequences listed, under 20% were seen once. Time point here: newly diagnosed GD, antithyroid drugs for less than 3 months. PBMC RNA was the source of the TCR library. The data also belong to a second study, concerning T cells in Graves' hyperthyroidism and ophthalmopathy.

The source material was peripheral blood mononuclear cells (PBMCs), sampled at new diagnosis, from a patient treated with antithyroid drugs. These receptors originate from a man aged 40-55 years with Graves disease.

This clonotype was seen at least ten times. The genes are TRBV30 and TRBJ2-3, with D possibly TRBD1 on 5 matching bases. Germline CDR1 reads GTSNPN; CDR2 reads SVGIG (reference sequence). Trimming removed 0 bases from V and 3 bases from J, with 13 bases in between. The CDR3 totals 15 residues. In DNA, the CDR3 is TGTGCCTGGAGTGTACAGGCAGGGTGGACAGATACGCAGTATTTT. Encoded protein: CAWSVQAGWTDTQYF.

This clonotype has a count of ten or more. The gene calls are TRBV5-1 and TRBJ2-7; weak D call: TRBD2 (6 bases). The germline gives CDR1 SGHRS, CDR2 YFSETQ. The CDR3 runs to 14 residues. Trimming left V 3 bases short and J 4 bases short, with 14 bases between. The CDR3 region has the DNA TGCGCCAGCAGCTCCGGGGGAGAGAGTTACGAGCAGTACTTC. Amino acid sequence: CASSSGGESYEQYF.

This clonotype has at least ten counts. This chain joins TRBV28 and TRBJ2-7, with 12 bases matching TRBD1. V shed 4 bases, J shed 3 bases, and the junction held 4 bases outside the gene matches. The CDR3 is made up of 15 amino acids. CDR1 is MDHEN and CDR2 is SYDVKM in the germline V gene. The CDR3 bases are TGTGCCAGCAGTTCACGGGACAGGGGGCGCTACGAGCAGTACTTC. Translated: CASSSRDRGRYEQYF.

Turning to this clonotype: A much bigger clone sits one base away, suggesting this may be a read error. This chain links TRBV11-2 with TRBJ1-2; 7 bases agree with TRBD1. V shed 8 bases, J shed 7 bases, and the junction held 10 bases outside the gene matches. The CDR3 contains 13 residues. Germline CDR1 SGHAT, CDR2 FQNNGV. CDR3 in amino acids: CASGAQGTAGYTF. In DNA, the CDR3 is TGTGCCAGCGGAGCGCAGGGGACAGCTGGCTACACCTTC.

This clonotype was observed at least ten times. This rearrangement joins TRBV6-1 to TRBJ1-1, with 10 bases matching TRBD1. The CDR3 extends over 14 amino acids. Germline assignment: CDR1 MNHNS and CDR2 SASEGT. After removal of 5 bases from V and 2 bases from J, the junction contained 2 bases not matched to a gene. The CDR3 coding sequence is TGTGCCAGCAGTCGGGACAGGGGCAACACTGAAGCTTTCTTT. Amino acids: CASSRDRGNTEAFF.

This clonotype has a count of ten or more. The rearrangement uses TRBV9 and TRBJ2-1; 11 bases are a match to TRBD2. Per the germline V gene, CDR1 is SGDLS and CDR2 is YYNGEE. CDR3 length: 15 residues. V shed 3 bases and J 7 bases; nucleotides not matched to a gene: 6. In nucleotides, the CDR3 is TGTGCCAGCAGCGCGCCTAGCGGGAGGAGTAATGAGCAGTTCTTC. Translated, it gives CASSAPSGRSNEQFF.

This clonotype was detected many times. The V and J genes are TRBV30 and TRBJ1-2; TRBD1 might be the D (5 bases). The CDR3 runs to 12 residues. V lost 5 bases and J lost 11, with 18 bases in between. CDR1 GTSNPN and CDR2 SVGIG come from the germline V gene (reference sequence). Written as DNA, the CDR3 is TGTGCCTGGGGACCCGGGACGCCAAATTACACCTTC. Encoded protein: CAWGPGTPNYTF.

In this sample, this clonotype turned up many times. The chain recombines TRBV5-6 with TRBJ2-5, with 8 nucleotides matching TRBD1. The CDR3 has 19 residues. The trim removed 4 bases at V and 5 bases at J, leaving 22 bases unmatched. Germline assignment: CDR1 SGHDT and CDR2 YYEEEE. CDR3 nucleotide sequence: TGTGCCAGCAGCCCGCGGACAGGGTTTGCCCCATCGGAGGGTGAGACCCAGTACTTC. As protein: CASSPRTGFAPSEGETQYF.

This clonotype was seen at least ten times. V gene TRBV3-1 combines with J gene TRBJ2-1, with a possible D match to TRBD2 (5 bases). The CDR3 length is 15 residues. V lost 4 bases, J lost 8 bases, and 18 bases lay in between. The germline V gene has CDR1 LGHDT and CDR2 YNNKEL (reference sequence). The CDR3 loop is CASSRYIVREDEQFF. The DNA of the CDR3 is TGTGCCAGCAGCCGTTACATAGTCCGGGAAGATGAGCAGTTCTTC.

A word on this clonotype: This could be a read error, since a much larger clone is one nucleotide away. The chain recombines TRBV20-1 with TRBJ1-2, with 11 bases that match TRBD1. From germline, CDR1 is DFQATT and CDR2 SNEGSKA (reference sequence). CDR3 length: 15 amino acids. J lost 6 bases, V lost 2 bases, and 8 bases had no gene match. DNA of the CDR3: TGCAGTGCTAGATCGCAGGACAGGGGGCGAGATGGCTACACCTTC. It codes for CSARSQDRGRDGYTF.

The chain employs TRBV19 and TRBJ2-5; 8 bases are a match to TRBD1. Germline CDR1 and CDR2: LNHDA and SQIVND (reference sequence). After removal of 10 bases from V and 5 bases from J, the junction contained 9 bases not matched to a gene. The CDR3 spans 13 residues. In nucleotides, the CDR3 is TGTGCCACCGCGGACAGGGTAAAGGAGACCCAGTACTTC. Protein product: CATADRVKETQYF.

V and J are TRBV9 and TRBJ2-7; D gene uncertain. Trimming removed 0 bases from V and 3 bases from J, with 7 bases in between. The CDR3 consists of 13 residues. Germline values: CDR1 SGDLS, CDR2 YYNGEE. CDR3 protein: CASSVGPNYEQYF. The CDR3 region has the DNA TGTGCCAGCAGCGTAGGACCTAACTACGAGCAGTACTTC.

This clonotype was observed a few times. This chain uses TRBV25-1 with TRBJ1-1; weak D call: TRBD1 (5 bases). In germline, CDR1 is MGHDK, CDR2 SYGVNS. V dropped 4 bases and J dropped 3 bases, with 12 bases sitting between them. There are 14 residues in the CDR3. CDR3: CASSARTGHTEAFF. DNA of the CDR3: TGTGCCAGCAGTGCGAGAACAGGTCACACTGAAGCTTTCTTT.

This clonotype came up many times. The chain employs TRBV12-3 or TRBV12-4 and TRBJ1-4; TRBD1 aligns across 7 bases. This CDR3 has 16 amino acids. J was trimmed by 4 bases and V by 3 bases; bases with no gene match: 8. CDR3 sequence (DNA): TGTGCCAGCAGTTTTGGCTACAGGGGAAATAATGAAAAACTGTTTTTT. Amino acid sequence: CASSFGYRGNNEKLFF.

This clonotype was found a few times. The rearrangement links TRBV20-1 to TRBJ1-5, with D perhaps matching TRBD1 (6 bases). This CDR3 is 13 amino acids long. The V end lost 6 bases, the J end lost 6 bases, and 15 bases lay between the germline ends. Germline lookup yields CDR1 DFQATT and CDR2 SNEGSKA (reference sequence). In nucleotides, the CDR3 is TGCAGTGCCCAGACGGGGGCGGGTCAGCCCCAGCATTTT. Translating it yields CSAQTGAGQPQHF.

This clonotype was detected only a few times. This chain joins TRBV7-9 and TRBJ2-2; D unclear. The CDR3 is 12 residues long. Germline lookup yields CDR1 SEHNR and CDR2 FQNEAQ (reference sequence). V gave up 10 bases and J gave up 7 bases, with 13 bases separating them. The DNA of the CDR3 is TGTGCCAACACCCTCGAGGTCGGGGAGCTGTTTTTT. Its translation: CANTLEVGELFF.

This clonotype was seen only a few times. This chain uses TRBV7-2 with TRBJ1-1; D is unclear. The CDR3 contains 14 residues. The V end was cut by 7 bases, the J end by 0 bases, with 12 bases between. In germline, CDR1 is SGHTA, CDR2 FQGNSA. The CDR3 here is CASTRTALNTEAFF. The CDR3 bases are TGTGCCAGCACCCGGACGGCTCTGAACACTGAAGCTTTCTTT. The full variable domain, its missing parts supplied by reference TRBV7-2 and TRBJ1-1, is GAGVSQSPSNKVTEKGKDVELRCDPISGHTALYWYRQSLGQGLEFLIYFQGNSAPDKSGLPSDRFSAERTGGSVSTLTIQRTQQEDSAVYLCASTRTALNTEAFFGQGTRLTVV.

This clonotype was detected many times. The chain recombines TRBV28 with TRBJ1-1; a possible D gene is TRBD1 (5 bases). The CDR3 runs 16 residues. V was trimmed by 5 bases and J by 4 bases, leaving 20 bases between them. Germline V CDR1 and CDR2: MDHEN, SYDVKM. Written as DNA, the CDR3 is TGTGCCAGCAGTCATTGGGGGATCCCCCTGTCCACTGAAGCTTTCTTT. Translated, it gives CASSHWGIPLSTEAFF.

This clonotype was observed many times. The chain links TRBV6-1 to TRBJ1-5, with D maybe TRBD1 (5 bases). From germline, CDR1 is MNHNS and CDR2 SASEGT. The V end lost 5 bases, the J end lost 6 bases, and 11 bases lay between the germline ends. This CDR3 is built from 13 residues. CDR3 in DNA: TGTGCCAGCAGTAACGACAGAATTCAGCCCCAGCATTTT. It codes for CASSNDRIQPQHF.

Turning to this clonotype: A much larger clone sits a single nucleotide away, making a read error possible. This chain uses TRBV24-1 with TRBJ2-1, with 7 bases that match TRBD2. Germline CDR1 reads KGHDR; CDR2 reads SFDVKD. The CDR3 is 15 residues long. The junction had 13 bases not matched to a gene; V was cut back by 5 bases and J by 10 bases. Written as DNA, the CDR3 is TGTGCCACCAGTGTGGGCAGTGGCGGGAGCTACGAGCAGTTCTTC. Translated, it gives CATSVGSGGSYEQFF.

A note on this clonotype: Given a much more abundant clone one base away, this may be a read error. The V and J genes are TRBV12-3 or TRBV12-4 and TRBJ2-2, with TRBD2 matching over 7 bases. Trimming at V came to 6 bases and at J to 1 base, leaving 5 bases not matched to a gene. CDR3 size: 15 residues. The CDR3 DNA sequence: TGTGCCAGCAGGCCACTAGCGAGGAACACCGGGGAGCTGTTTTTT. It yields the protein CASRPLARNTGELFF.

This clonotype was seen at least ten times. V is TRBV3-1 and J is TRBJ1-1; no clear D. This CDR3 comprises 14 residues. The V end lost 0 bases, the J end lost 2 bases, and 7 bases lay between the germline ends. Germline CDR1 LGHDT, CDR2 YNNKEL (reference sequence). The CDR3 DNA follows: TGTGCCAGCAGCCAAGAGGTAGGCAACACTGAAGCTTTCTTT. It yields the protein CASSQEVGNTEAFF.

The chain is built from TRBV5-4 and TRBJ2-4; the match to TRBD1 covers 7 bases. The CDR3 runs to 14 residues. CDR1 is SGHNT and CDR2 is YYREEE in the germline V gene (reference sequence). V trimming: 1 base; J trimming: 5 bases; junction bases outside the gene matches: 3. CDR3 amino acids: CASSLSGGENIQYF. The DNA for the CDR3 is TGTGCCAGCAGCTTGTCAGGGGGAGAAAACATTCAGTACTTC.

The chain combines TRBV28 with TRBJ2-7; 9 bases are shared with TRBD1. CDR1 and CDR2 (germline): MDHEN, SYDVKM. J was trimmed by 4 bases and V by 7 bases; bases with no gene match: 14. This CDR3 region has 16 residues. The CDR3 coding sequence is TGTGCCAGCACTAGTATCGGGACAGGGTTCAATTACGAGCAGTACTTC. Translated: CASTSIGTGFNYEQYF.

Ten or more counts support this clonotype. The chain carries TRBV15 and TRBJ1-6; no clear D. V lost 0 bases and J lost 5, with 8 bases in between. The CDR3 is made up of 15 amino acids. Germline V gene sequence: CDR1 LNHNV, CDR2 YYDKDF (reference sequence). This CDR3 is CATSRDSGNNSPLHF. The CDR3 DNA sequence: TGTGCCACCAGCAGAGATTCGGGGAATAATTCACCCCTCCACTTT.

This clonotype occurred many times. The chain employs TRBV28 and TRBJ1-1; D remains ambiguous. The length of the CDR3 is 14 residues. Germline CDR1 is MDHEN and CDR2 is SYDVKM. Trimming stripped 1 base from V and 4 bases from J, with 10 bases between. The chain's CDR3 is CASSLSGLGTEAFF. DNA of the CDR3: TGTGCCAGCAGTTTATCAGGTTTGGGCACTGAAGCTTTCTTT.

The V call is TRBV19, the J call TRBJ1-2; possibly TRBD1 for D (5 bases). CDR3 size: 14 residues. Germline assignment: CDR1 LNHDA and CDR2 SQIVND (reference sequence). The germline V and J ends were trimmed by 5 bases and 8 bases, with 18 bases remaining between them. CDR3 amino acids: CASSATGLSGGYTF. The DNA for the CDR3 is TGTGCCAGTAGTGCCACGGGACTCTCTGGGGGCTACACCTTC. The full variable domain, with the rest looked up from reference TRBV19 and TRBJ1-2, is DGGITQSPKYLFRKEGQNVTLSCEQNLNHDAMYWYRQDPGQGLRLIYYSQIVNDFQKGDIAEGYSVSREKKESFPLTVTSAQKNPTAFYLCASSATGLSGGYTFGSGTRLTVV.

This clonotype was recorded many times. The CDR3 reads CATSDRWGLDYNEQFF. Here the CDR3 DNA reads TGTGCCACCAGTGACCGCTGGGGGCTCGACTACAATGAGCAGTTCTTC. V gene TRBV24-1 combines with J gene TRBJ2-1; D is possibly TRBD1 (6 bases). The germline CDR1 and CDR2 sequences are KGHDR and SFDVKD. The length of the CDR3 is 16 residues. The V gene lost 4 bases and the J gene lost 3 bases, with 15 bases spanning the gap.

This clonotype was found a few times. The chain uses TRBV7-2 and TRBJ2-1, with TRBD2 matching 11 bases. Per the germline V gene, CDR1 is SGHTA and CDR2 is FQGNSA. Losses at the gene ends were 5 bases for V and 6 bases for J; bases not matched to a gene: 6. This CDR3 has 15 amino acids. As DNA, the CDR3 is TGTGCCAGCAGCGTCCTAGCGGGAGGATCCAATGAGCAGTTCTTC. Translating it yields CASSVLAGGSNEQFF. Filled out from reference TRBV7-2 and TRBJ2-1, the complete variable domain reads GAGVSQSPSNKVTEKGKDVELRCDPISGHTALYWYRQSLGQGLEFLIYFQGNSAPDKSGLPSDRFSAERTGGSVSTLTIQRTQQEDSAVYLCASSVLAGGSNEQFFGPGTRLTVL.

As concerns this clonotype: It differs at one base from a far larger clone, so likely a read error. This chain connects TRBV7-9 to TRBJ2-4, with 8 bases lining up with TRBD1. Germline V gene data show CDR1 as SEHNR and CDR2 as FQNEAQ (reference sequence). The CDR3 runs 17 residues. The CDR3 region has the DNA TGTGCCAGCAGCTTAGGGGTGGGACAGGTATTTAACAATGAGCAGTCCTTC. This gives the protein CASSLGVGQVFNNEQSF. The variable domain in full, completed from reference TRBV7-9 and TRBJ2-4, reads DTGVSQNPRHKITKRGQNVTFRCDPISEHNRLYWYRQTLGQGPEFLTYFQNEAQLEKSRLLSDRFSAERPKGSFSTLEIQRTEQGDSAMYLCASSLGVGQVFNNEQSFGAGTRLSVL.

The table lists this clonotype with a few counts. V is TRBV15 and J is TRBJ2-3; D unresolved. V lost 1 base and J lost 4, with 6 bases in between. The CDR3 length is 13 residues. Germline CDR1 reads LNHNV; CDR2 reads YYDKDF (reference sequence). Here the CDR3 DNA reads TGTGCCACCAGCAGAGGTCCGGCAGATACGCAGTATTTT. Translated, it gives CATSRGPADTQYF.

This clonotype occurred many times. A much larger clone is a single base away; this may be a read error. The chain links TRBV20-1 to TRBJ2-1; 10 nucleotides match TRBD1. Germline lookup yields CDR1 DFQATT and CDR2 SNEGSKA (reference sequence). This CDR3 is 15 amino acids long. The junction had 11 bases not matched to a gene; V was cut back by 7 bases and J by 5 bases. The CDR3 here is CSGETGGNPHNEQFF. The CDR3 bases are TGCAGTGGTGAGACAGGGGGCAATCCCCACAATGAGCAGTTCTTC.